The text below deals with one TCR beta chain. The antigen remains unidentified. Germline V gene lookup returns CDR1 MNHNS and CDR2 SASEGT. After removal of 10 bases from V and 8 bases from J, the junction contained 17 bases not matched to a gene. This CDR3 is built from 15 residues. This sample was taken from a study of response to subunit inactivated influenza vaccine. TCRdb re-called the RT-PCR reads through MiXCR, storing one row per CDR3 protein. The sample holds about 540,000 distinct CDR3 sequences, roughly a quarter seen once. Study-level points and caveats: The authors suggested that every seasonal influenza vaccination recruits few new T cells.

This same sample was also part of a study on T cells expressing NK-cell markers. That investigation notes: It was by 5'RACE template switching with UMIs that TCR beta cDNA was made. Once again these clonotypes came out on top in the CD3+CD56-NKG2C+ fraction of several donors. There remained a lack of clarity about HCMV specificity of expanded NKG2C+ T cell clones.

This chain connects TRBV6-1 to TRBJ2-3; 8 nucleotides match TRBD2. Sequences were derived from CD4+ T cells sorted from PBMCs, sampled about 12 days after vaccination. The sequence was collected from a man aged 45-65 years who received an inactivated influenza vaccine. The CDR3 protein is CATVDSYTSGGTQYF. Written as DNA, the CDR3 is TGTGCCACCGTGGACAGTTATACCAGCGGGGGTACGCAGTATTTT.